Listed here is a single T cell receptor beta chain. Its specificity is not known. The record originates from a study of T cell responses to AZD1222 COVID-19 vaccine. For the study at large: Pooled together were second doses at about 4 or about 12 weeks. Study findings and constraints: Across the whole spike, CD4 TCRs peaked at regions 160-218 and 743-854. Donors were largely white British and mainly female; clonal diversity was possibly underestimated. Reportedly, nearly half of unique spike TCRs recognized epitopes outside B.1.351/B.1.1.7 mutations.

Clones were sequenced by immunoSEQ multiplex PCR, and TCRdb holds only the in-frame ones, with some missing. The data contain around 130,000 clones, 70% to 90% of them singletons. Looked up from germline, CDR1 is SNHLY and CDR2 is FYNNEI. The length of the CDR3 is 12 residues. The ends lost 3 bases at V and 9 bases at J; junction bases unmatched: 2. The sequences come from peripheral blood, collected on day 0 of AZD1222 vaccination. The chain recombines TRBV2 with TRBJ2-1, with 7 bases identical to TRBD1. The TCR sequence derives from an adult in good health. The CDR3 DNA is TGTGCCAGCAGTGATAGGGGGCCTGAGCAGTTCTTC. This sequence encodes CASSDRGPEQFF.